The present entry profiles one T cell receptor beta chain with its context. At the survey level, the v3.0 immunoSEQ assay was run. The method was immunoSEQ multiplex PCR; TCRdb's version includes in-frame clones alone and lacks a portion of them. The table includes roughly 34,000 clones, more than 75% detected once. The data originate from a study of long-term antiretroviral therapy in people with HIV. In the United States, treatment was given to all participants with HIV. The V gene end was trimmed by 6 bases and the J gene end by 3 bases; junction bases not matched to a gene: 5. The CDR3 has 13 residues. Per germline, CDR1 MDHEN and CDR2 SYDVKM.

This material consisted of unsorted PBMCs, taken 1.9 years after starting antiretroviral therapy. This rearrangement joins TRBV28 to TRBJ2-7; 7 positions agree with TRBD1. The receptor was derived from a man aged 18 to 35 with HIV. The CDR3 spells CASSRGGNYEQYV. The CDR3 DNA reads TGTGCCAGCAGCCGAGGGGGCAACTACGAGCAGTACGTC.